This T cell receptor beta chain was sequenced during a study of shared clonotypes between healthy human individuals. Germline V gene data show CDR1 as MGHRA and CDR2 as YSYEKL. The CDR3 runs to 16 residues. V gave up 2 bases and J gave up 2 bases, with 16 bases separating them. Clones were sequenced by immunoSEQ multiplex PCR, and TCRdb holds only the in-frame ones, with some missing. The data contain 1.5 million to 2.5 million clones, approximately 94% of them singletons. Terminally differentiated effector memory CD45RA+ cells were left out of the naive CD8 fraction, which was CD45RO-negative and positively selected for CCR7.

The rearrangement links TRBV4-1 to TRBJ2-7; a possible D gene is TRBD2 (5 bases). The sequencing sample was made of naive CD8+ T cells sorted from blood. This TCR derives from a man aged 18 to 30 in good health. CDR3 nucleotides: TGCGCCAGCAGCCAATACACCGAGGGCCCCACCTACGAGCAGTACTTC. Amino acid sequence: CASSQYTEGPTYEQYF.